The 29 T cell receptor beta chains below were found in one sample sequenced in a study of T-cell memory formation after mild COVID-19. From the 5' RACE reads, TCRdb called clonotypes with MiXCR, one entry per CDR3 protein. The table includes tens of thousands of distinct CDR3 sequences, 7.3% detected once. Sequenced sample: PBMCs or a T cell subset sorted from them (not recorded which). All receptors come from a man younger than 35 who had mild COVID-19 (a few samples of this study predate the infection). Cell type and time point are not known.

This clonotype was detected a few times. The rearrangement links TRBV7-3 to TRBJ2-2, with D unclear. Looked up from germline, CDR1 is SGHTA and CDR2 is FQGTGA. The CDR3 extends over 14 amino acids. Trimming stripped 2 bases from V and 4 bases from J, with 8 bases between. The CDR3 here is CASSLGVGTGELFF. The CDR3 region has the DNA TGTGCCAGCAGCTTAGGGGTCGGCACCGGGGAGCTGTTTTTT.

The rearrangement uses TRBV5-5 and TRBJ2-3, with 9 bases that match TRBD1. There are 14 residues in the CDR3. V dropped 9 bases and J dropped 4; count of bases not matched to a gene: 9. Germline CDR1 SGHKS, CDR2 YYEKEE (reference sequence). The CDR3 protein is CATGTGNGADTQYF. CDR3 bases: TGTGCCACCGGGACAGGGAATGGCGCAGATACGCAGTATTTT.

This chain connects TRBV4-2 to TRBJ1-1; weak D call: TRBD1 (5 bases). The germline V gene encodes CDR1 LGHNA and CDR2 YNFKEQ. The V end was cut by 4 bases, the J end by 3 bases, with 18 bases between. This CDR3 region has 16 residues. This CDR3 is CASSLRAAGRDTEAFF. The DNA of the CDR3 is TGTGCCAGCAGCCTCAGGGCGGCAGGACGGGACACTGAAGCTTTCTTT.

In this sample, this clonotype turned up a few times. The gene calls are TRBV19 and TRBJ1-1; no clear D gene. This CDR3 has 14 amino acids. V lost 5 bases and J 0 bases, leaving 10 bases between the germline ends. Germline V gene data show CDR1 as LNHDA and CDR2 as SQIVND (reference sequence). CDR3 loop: CASSALQMNTEAFF. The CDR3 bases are TGTGCCAGTAGTGCGCTCCAAATGAACACTGAAGCTTTCTTT.

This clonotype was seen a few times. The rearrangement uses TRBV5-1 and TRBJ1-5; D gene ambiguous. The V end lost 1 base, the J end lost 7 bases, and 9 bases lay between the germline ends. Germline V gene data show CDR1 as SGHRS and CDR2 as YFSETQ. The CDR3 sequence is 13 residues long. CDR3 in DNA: TGCGCCAGCAGCTTGATAGGGAACCAGCCCCAGCATTTT. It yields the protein CASSLIGNQPQHF.

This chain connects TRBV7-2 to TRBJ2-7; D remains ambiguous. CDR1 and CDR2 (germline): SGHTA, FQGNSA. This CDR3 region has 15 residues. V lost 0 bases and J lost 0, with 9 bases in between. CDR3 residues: CASSLARSYSYEQYF. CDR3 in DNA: TGTGCCAGCAGCTTAGCGCGTAGCTACTCCTACGAGCAGTACTTC.

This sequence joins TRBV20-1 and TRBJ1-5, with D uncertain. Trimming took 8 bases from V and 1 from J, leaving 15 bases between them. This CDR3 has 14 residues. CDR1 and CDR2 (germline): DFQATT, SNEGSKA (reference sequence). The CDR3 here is CSSQSPVSNQPQHF. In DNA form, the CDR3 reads TGCAGTTCTCAATCCCCTGTGAGCAATCAGCCCCAGCATTTT.

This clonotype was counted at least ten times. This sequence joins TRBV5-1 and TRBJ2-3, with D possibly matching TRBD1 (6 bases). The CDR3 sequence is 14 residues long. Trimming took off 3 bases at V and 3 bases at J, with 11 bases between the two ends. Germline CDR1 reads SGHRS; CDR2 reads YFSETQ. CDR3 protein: CASSSGGKTDTQYF. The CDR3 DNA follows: TGCGCCAGCAGCTCTGGGGGCAAGACAGATACGCAGTATTTT.

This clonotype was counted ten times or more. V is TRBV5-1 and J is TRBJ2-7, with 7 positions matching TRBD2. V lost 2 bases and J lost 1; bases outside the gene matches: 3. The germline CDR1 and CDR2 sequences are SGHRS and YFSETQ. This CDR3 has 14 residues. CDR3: CASSFAGVSYEQYF. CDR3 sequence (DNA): TGCGCCAGCAGCTTCGCGGGGGTTTCCTACGAGCAGTACTTC.

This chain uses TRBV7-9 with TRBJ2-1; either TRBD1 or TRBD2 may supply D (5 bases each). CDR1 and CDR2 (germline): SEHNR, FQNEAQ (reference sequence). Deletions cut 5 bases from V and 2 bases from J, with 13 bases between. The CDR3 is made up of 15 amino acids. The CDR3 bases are TGTGCCAGCAGCCCGTCCGGGACGGCCTACAATGAGCAGTTCTTC. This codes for CASSPSGTAYNEQFF. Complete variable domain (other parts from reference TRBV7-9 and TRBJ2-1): DTGVSQNPRHKITKRGQNVTFRCDPISEHNRLYWYRQTLGQGPEFLTYFQNEAQLEKSRLLSDRFSAERPKGSFSTLEIQRTEQGDSAMYLCASSPSGTAYNEQFFGPGTRLTVL.

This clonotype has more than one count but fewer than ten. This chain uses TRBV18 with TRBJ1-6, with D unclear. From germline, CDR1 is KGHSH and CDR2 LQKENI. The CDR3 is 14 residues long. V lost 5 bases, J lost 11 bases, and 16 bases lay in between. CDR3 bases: TGTGCCAGCTCATCGACGGTGTACGGGACACCCCTCCACTTT. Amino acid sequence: CASSSTVYGTPLHF.

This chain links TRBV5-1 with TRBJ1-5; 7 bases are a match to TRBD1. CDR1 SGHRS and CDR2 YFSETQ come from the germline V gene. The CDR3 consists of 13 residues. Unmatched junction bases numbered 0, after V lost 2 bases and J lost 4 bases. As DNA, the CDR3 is TGCGCCAGCAGCTTACAGGGGAATCAGCCCCAGCATTTT. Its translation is CASSLQGNQPQHF.

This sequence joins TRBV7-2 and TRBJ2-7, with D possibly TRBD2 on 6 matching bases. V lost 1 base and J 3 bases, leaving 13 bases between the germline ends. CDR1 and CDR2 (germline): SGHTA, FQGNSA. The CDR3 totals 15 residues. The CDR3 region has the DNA TGTGCCAGCAGCTTAGGTGGGACTCTTTACTACGAGCAGTACGTC. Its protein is CASSLGGTLYYEQYV.

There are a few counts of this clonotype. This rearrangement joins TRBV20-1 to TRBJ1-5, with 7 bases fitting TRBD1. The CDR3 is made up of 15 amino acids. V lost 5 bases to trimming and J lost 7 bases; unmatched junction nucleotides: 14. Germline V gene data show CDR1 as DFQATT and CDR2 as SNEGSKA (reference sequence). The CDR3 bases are TGCAGTGCTTCACAGGGGTCCCGAGTTTGGCAGCCCCAGCATTTT. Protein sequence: CSASQGSRVWQPQHF.

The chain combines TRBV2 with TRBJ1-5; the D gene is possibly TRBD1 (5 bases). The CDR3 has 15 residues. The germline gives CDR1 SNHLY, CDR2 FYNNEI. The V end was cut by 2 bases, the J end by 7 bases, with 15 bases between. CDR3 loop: CASSEQGLGTQPQHF. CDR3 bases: TGTGCCAGCAGTGAACAGGGTTTGGGTACGCAGCCCCAGCATTTT.

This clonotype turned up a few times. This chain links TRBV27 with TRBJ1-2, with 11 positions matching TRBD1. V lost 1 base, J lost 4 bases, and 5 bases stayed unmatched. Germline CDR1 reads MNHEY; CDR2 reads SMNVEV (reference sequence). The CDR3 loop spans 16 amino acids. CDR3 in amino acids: CASSLWPGQGGYGYTF. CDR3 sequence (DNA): TGTGCCAGCAGTTTATGGCCGGGACAGGGGGGCTATGGCTACACCTTC.

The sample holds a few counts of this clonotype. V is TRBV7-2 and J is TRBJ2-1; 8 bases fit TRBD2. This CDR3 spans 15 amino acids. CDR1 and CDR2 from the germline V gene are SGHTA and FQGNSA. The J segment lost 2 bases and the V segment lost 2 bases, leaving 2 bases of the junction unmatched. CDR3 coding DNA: TGTGCCAGCAGCTTAAATAGCGGGGCCTACAATGAGCAGTTCTTC. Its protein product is CASSLNSGAYNEQFF.

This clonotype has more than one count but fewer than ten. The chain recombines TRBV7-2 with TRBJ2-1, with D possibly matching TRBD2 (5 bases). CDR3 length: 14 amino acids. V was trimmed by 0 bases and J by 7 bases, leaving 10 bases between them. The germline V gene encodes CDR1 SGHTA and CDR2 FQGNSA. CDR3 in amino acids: CASSLAHRGNEQFF. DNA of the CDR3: TGTGCCAGCAGCTTAGCTCACCGGGGAAATGAGCAGTTCTTC. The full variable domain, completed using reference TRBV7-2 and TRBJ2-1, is GAGVSQSPSNKVTEKGKDVELRCDPISGHTALYWYRQSLGQGLEFLIYFQGNSAPDKSGLPSDRFSAERTGGSVSTLTIQRTQQEDSAVYLCASSLAHRGNEQFFGPGTRLTVL.

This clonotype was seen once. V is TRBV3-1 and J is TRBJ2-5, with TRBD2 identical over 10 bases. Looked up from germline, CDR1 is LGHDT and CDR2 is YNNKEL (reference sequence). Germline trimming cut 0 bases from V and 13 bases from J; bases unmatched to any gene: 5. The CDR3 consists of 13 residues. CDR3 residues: CASSQDLSSGGYF. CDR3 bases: TGTGCCAGCAGCCAAGACCTCTCTAGCGGGGGGTACTTC.

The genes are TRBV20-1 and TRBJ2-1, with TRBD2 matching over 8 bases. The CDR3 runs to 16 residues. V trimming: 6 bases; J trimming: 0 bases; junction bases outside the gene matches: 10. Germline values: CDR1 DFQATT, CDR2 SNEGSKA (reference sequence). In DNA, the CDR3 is TGCAGTGCGACAGGACTAGCCCGGAGCTCCTACAATGAGCAGTTCTTC. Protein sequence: CSATGLARSSYNEQFF.

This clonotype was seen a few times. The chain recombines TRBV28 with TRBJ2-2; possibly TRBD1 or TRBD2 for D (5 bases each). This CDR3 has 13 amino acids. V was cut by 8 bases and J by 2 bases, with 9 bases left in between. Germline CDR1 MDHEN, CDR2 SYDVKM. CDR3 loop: CASGGFNTGELFF. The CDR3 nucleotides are TGTGCCAGCGGGGGATTCAACACCGGGGAGCTGTTTTTT.

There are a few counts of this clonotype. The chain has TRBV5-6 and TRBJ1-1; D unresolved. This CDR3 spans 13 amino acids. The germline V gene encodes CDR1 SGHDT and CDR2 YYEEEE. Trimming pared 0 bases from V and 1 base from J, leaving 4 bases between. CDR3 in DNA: TGTGCCAGCAGCTTGGAAAGGAACACTGAAGCTTTCTTT. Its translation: CASSLERNTEAFF.

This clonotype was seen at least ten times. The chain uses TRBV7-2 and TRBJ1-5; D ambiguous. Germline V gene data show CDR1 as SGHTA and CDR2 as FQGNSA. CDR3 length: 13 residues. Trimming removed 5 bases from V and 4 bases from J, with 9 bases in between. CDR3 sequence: CASSPGGNQPQHF. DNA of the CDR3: TGTGCCAGCAGCCCCGGTGGAAATCAGCCCCAGCATTTT.

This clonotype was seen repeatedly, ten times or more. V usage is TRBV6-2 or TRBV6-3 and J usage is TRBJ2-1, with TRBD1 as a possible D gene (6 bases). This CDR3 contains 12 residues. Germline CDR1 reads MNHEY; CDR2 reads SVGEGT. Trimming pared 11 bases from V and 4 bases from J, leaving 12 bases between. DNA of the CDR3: TGTGCCTCCTATGACAGGTACAATGAGCAGTTCTTC. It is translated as CASYDRYNEQFF.

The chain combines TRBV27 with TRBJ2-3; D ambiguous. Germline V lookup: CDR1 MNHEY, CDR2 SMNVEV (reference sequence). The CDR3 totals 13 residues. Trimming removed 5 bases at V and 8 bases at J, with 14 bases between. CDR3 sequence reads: CASSPQGPRTQYF. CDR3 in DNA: TGTGCCAGCAGTCCGCAAGGGCCCCGTACGCAGTATTTT.

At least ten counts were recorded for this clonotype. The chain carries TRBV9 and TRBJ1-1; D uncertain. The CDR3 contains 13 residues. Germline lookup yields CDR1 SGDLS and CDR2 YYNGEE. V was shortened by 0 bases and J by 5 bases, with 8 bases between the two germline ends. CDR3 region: CASSVALGTEAFF. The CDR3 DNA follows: TGTGCCAGCAGCGTAGCTTTGGGAACTGAAGCTTTCTTT.

CDR3 residues: CASSPSTFNEQFF. The CDR3 DNA reads TGTGCCAGCAGCCCGTCGACCTTCAATGAGCAGTTCTTC. The V and J genes are TRBV7-7 and TRBJ2-1; D remains unclear. Trimming removed 5 bases from V and 6 bases from J, with 11 bases in between. CDR3 length: 13 amino acids. Per the germline V gene, CDR1 is SSHAT and CDR2 is FNYEAQ (reference sequence).

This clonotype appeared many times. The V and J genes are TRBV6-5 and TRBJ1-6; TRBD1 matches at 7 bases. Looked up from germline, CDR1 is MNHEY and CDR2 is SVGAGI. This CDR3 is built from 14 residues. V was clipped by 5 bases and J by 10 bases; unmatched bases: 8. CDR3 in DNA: TGTGCCAGCAGTCGACAGGGTGGTGAATCACCCCTCCACTTT. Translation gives CASSRQGGESPLHF.

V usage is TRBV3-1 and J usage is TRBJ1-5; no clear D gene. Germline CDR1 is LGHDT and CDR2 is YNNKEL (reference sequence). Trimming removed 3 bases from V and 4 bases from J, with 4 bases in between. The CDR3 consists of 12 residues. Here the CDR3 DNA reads TGTGCCAGCAGCCAGCCTAATCAGCCCCAGCATTTT. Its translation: CASSQPNQPQHF.